The following is a T cell receptor (beta chain) sequence with its context. These data originate in a study of CD8+CD57+ T cells in acquired aplastic anemia. Study summary: Sorted CD4+ and CD8+ cells yielded DNA averaging around 3 ug.

CDR3 and TCR beta VDJ profiling relied on a genomic DNA template. TCRdb reanalysed the reads using MiXCR and keeps one entry per CDR3 protein. The top ten clones hold approximately 62% of a sample with about 81,000 distinct CDR3 sequences, 40% to 50% of them seen once. Trimming removed 2 bases from V and 0 bases from J; junction bases left unmatched: 4. CDR3 length: 16 amino acids. Sample: sorted CD4+, CD8+, or CD8+CD57+ T cells (not recorded which) from PBMCs. The chain couples TRBV12-3 or TRBV12-4 to TRBJ2-1; 7 positions match TRBD2. The source of this sequence is a human donor in good health, serving as a control. As DNA, the CDR3 is TGTGCCAGCAGTTTAACCCGCGGGAGCTCCTACAATGAGCAGTTCTTC. This sequence encodes CASSLTRGSSYNEQFF.